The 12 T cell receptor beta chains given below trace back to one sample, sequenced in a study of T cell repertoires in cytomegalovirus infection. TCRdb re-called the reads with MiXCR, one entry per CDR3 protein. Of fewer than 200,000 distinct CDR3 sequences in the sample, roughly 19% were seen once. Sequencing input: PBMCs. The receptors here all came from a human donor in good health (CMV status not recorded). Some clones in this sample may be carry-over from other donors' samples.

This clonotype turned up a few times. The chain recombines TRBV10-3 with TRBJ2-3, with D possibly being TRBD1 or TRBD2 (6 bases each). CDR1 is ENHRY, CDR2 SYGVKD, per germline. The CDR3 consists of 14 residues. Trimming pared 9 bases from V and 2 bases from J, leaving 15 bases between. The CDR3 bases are TGTGCCATAGGTCCCCGGGGGCCCACAGATACGCAGTATTTT. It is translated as CAIGPRGPTDTQYF.

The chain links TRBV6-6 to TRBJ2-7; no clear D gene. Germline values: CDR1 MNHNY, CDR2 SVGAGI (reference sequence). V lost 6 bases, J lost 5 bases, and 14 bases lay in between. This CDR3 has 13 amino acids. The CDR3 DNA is TGTGCCAGCAGGATCCAGGAAGATCACGAGCAGTACTTC. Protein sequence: CASRIQEDHEQYF.

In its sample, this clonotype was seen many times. The CDR3 region is CASSRAVRSGRGLTDTQYF. The CDR3 nucleotides are TGTGCCAGCAGCCGGGCGGTCCGGAGCGGGAGAGGATTGACAGATACGCAGTATTTT. This chain uses TRBV7-2 with TRBJ2-3, with 8 positions matching TRBD2. There are 19 residues in the CDR3. Germline assignment: CDR1 SGHTA and CDR2 FQGNSA. The J segment lost 3 bases and the V segment lost 5 bases, leaving 19 bases of the junction unmatched. Complete variable domain (other parts from reference TRBV7-2 and TRBJ2-3): GAGVSQSPSNKVTEKGKDVELRCDPISGHTALYWYRQSLGQGLEFLIYFQGNSAPDKSGLPSDRFSAERTGGSVSTLTIQRTQQEDSAVYLCASSRAVRSGRGLTDTQYFGPGTRLTVL.

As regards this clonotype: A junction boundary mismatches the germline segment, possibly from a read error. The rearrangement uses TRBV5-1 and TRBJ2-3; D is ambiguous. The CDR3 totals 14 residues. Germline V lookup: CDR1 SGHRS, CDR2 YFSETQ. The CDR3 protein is CTSSSTGPFYTQYF. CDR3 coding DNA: TGCACCAGCAGCTCAACTGGTCCCTTTTATACGCAGTATTTT.

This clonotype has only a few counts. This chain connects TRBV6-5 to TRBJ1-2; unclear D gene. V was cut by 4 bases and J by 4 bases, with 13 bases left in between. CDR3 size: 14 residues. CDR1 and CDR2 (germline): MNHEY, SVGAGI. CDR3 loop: CASSSAPGSYGYTF. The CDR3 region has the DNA TGTGCCAGCAGTTCCGCCCCCGGGTCCTATGGCTACACCTTC.

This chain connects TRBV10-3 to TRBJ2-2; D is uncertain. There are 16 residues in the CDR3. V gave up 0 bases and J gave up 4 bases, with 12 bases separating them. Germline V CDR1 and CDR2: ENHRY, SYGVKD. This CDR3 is CAISESVTDSTGELFF. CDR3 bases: TGTGCCATCAGTGAGTCAGTGACGGATAGCACCGGGGAGCTGTTTTTT.

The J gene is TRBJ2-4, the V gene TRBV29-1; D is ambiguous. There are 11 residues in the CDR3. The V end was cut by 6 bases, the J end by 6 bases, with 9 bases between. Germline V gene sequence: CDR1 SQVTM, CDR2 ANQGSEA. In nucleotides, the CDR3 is TGCAGCGTCGAGGACCGAAACATTCAGTACTTC. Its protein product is CSVEDRNIQYF.

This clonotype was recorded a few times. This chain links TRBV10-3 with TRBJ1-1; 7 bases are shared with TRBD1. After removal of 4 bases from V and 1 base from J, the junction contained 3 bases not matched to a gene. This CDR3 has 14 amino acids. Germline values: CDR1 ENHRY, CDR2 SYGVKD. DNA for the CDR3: TGTGCCATCAGTGCTTACAGGGGGAACACTGAAGCTTTCTTT. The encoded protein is CAISAYRGNTEAFF.

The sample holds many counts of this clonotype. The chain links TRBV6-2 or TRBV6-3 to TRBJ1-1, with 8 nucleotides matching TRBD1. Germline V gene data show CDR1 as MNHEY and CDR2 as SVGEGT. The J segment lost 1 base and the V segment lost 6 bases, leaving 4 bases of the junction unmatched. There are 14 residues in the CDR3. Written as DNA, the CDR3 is TGTGCCAGCAGCCTCAGGGGGCCGAACACTGAAGCTTTCTTT. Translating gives CASSLRGPNTEAFF.

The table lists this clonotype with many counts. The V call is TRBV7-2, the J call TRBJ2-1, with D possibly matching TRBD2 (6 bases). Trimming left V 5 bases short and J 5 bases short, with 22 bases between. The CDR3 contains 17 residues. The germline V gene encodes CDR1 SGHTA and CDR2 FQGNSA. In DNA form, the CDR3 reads TGTGCCAGCAGCCGCGAATCAGGGACTCTTCGAAACAATGAGCAGTTCTTC. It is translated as CASSRESGTLRNNEQFF.

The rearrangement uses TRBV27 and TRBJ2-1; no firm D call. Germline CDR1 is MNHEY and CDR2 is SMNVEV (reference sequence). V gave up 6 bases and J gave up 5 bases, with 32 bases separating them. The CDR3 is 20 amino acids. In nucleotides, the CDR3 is TGTGCCAGCAGCCTTTATTCTTCTACCACCGCACTTTCTACTCACAATGAGCAGTTCTTC. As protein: CASSLYSSTTALSTHNEQFF.

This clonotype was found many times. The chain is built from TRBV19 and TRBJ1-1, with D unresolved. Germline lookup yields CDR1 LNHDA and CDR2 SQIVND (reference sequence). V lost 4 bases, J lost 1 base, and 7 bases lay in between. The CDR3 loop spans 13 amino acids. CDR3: CASSRGENTEAFF. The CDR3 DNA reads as TGTGCCAGTAGTAGGGGAGAGAACACTGAAGCTTTCTTT.